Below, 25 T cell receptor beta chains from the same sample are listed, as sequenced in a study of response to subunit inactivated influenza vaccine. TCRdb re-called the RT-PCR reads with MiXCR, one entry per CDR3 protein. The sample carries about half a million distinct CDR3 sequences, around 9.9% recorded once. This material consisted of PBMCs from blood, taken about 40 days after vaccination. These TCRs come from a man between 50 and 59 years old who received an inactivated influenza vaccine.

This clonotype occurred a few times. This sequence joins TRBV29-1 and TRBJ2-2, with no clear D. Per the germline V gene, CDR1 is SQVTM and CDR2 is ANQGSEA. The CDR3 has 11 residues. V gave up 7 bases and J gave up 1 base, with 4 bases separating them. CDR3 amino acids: CSAGNTGELFF. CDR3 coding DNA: TGCAGCGCCGGGAACACCGGGGAGCTGTTTTTT.

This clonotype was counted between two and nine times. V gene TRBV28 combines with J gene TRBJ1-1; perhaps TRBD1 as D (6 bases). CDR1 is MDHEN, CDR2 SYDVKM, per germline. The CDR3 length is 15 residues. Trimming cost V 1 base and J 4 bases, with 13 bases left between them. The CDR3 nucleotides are TGTGCCAGCAGTTTATACGGGGGCGCGGGCACTGAAGCTTTCTTT. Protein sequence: CASSLYGGAGTEAFF.

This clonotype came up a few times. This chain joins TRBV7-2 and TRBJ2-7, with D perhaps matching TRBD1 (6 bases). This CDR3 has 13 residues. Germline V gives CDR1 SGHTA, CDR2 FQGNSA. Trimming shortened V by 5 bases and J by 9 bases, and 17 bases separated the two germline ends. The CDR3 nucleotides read TGTGCCAGCAGCCTATTAACCAGGGGTGGGCAGTACTTC. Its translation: CASSLLTRGGQYF.

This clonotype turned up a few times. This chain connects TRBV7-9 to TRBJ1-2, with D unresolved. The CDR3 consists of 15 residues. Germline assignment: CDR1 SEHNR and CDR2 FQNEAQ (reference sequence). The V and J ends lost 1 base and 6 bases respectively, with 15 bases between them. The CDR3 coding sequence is TGTGCCAGCAGCTTAGGGGCTGTTAGGGTGCATGGCTACACCTTC. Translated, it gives CASSLGAVRVHGYTF.

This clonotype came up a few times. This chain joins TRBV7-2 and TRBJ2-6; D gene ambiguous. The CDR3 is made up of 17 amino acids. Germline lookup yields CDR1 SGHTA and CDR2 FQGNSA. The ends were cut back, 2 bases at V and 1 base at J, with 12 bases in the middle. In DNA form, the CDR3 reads TGTGCCAGCAGCTTATGGGTCGTATTTTCTGGGGCCAACGTCCTGACTTTC. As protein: CASSLWVVFSGANVLTF.

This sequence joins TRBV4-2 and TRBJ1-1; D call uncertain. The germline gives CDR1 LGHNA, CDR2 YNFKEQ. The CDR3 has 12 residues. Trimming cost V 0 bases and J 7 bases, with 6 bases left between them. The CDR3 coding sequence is TGTGCCAGCAGCCAAGAGAGGAATGAAGCTTTCTTT. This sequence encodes CASSQERNEAFF.

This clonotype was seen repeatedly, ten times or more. In nucleotides, the CDR3 is TGTGCCAGCAGCCGCCCATCGACAGGGCTTCGCGTTATGGGAGCCAAAAACATTCAGTACTTC. It codes for CASSRPSTGLRVMGAKNIQYF. The chain is built from TRBV28 and TRBJ2-4; 7 bases align to TRBD1. The trim removed 6 bases at V and 0 bases at J, leaving 23 bases unmatched. Germline V gene lookup returns CDR1 MDHEN and CDR2 SYDVKM. This CDR3 spans 21 amino acids.

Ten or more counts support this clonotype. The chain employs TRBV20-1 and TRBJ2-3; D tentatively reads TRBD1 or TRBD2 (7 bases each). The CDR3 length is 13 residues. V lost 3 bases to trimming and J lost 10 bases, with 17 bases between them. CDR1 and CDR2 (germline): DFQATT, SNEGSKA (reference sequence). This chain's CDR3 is CSASLGGTVAQYF. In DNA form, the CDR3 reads TGCAGTGCTAGCCTGGGGGGGACAGTGGCGCAGTATTTT.

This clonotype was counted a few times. The CDR3 protein is CASSPTGGLSGANVLTF. For the CDR3, the DNA is TGTGCCAGCAGTCCGACAGGGGGCCTCTCTGGGGCCAACGTCCTGACTTTC. The chain uses TRBV12-3 or TRBV12-4 and TRBJ2-6, with TRBD1 matching over 10 bases. The CDR3 runs 17 residues. J was trimmed by 0 bases and V by 5 bases; bases with no gene match: 4.

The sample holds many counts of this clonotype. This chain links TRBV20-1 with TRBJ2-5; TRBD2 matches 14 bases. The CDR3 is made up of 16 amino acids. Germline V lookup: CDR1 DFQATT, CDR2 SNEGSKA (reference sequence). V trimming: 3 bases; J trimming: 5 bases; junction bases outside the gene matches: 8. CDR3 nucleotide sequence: TGCAGTGCTAGGGAGACTAGCGGGAGGGCCCGGGAGACCCAGTACTTC. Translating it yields CSARETSGRARETQYF.

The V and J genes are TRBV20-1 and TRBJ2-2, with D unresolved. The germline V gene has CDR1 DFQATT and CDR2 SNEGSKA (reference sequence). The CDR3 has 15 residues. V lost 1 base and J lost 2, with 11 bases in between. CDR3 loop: CSARGSSSNTGELFF. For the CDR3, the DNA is TGCAGTGCTAGAGGGTCTAGTTCTAACACCGGGGAGCTGTTTTTT.

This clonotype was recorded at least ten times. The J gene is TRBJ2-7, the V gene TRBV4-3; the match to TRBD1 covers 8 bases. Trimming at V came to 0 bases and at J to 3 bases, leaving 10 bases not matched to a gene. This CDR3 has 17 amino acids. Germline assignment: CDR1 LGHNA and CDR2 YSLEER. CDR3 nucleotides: TGCGCCAGCAGCCAAGATGGACCCAGGGGGCTTTACTACGAGCAGTACTTC. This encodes CASSQDGPRGLYYEQYF.

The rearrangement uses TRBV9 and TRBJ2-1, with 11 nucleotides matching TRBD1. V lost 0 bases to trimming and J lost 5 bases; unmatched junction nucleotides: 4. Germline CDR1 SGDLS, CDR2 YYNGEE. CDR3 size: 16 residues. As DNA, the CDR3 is TGTGCCAGCAGCGTAGTAGGACAGGGGGCGAACAATGAGCAGTTCTTC. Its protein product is CASSVVGQGANNEQFF.

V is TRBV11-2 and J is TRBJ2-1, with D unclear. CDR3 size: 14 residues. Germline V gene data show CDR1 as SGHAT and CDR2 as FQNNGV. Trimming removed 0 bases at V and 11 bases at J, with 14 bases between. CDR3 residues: CASSLDRTGSKQFF. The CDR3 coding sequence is TGTGCCAGCAGCTTAGACCGGACGGGTTCGAAGCAGTTCTTC.

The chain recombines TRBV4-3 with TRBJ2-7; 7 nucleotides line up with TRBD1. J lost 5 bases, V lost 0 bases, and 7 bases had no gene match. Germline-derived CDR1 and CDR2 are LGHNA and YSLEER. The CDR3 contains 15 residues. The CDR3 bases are TGCGCCAGCAGCCAAGAAGGGGACAGTTACGACGAGCAGTACTTC. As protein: CASSQEGDSYDEQYF.

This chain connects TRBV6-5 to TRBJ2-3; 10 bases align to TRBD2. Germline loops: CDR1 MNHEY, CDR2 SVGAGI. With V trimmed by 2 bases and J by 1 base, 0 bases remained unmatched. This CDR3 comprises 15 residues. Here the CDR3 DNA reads TGTGCCAGCAGTTACCTAGCGGGGGGCACAGATACGCAGTATTTT. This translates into CASSYLAGGTDTQYF.

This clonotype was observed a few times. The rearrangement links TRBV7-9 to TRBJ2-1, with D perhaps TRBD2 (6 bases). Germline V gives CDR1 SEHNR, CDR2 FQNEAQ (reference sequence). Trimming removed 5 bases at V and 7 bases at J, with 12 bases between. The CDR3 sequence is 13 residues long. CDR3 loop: CASSPGDSNEQFF. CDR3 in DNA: TGTGCCAGCAGCCCGGGGGACTCAAATGAGCAGTTCTTC.

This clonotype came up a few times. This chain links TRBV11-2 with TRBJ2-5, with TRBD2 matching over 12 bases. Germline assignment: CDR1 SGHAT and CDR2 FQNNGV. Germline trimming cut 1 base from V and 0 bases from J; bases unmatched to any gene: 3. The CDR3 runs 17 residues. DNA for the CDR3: TGTGCCAGCAGCTTAGTCGGGACTAGCGGGTACCAAGAGACCCAGTACTTC. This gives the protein CASSLVGTSGYQETQYF.

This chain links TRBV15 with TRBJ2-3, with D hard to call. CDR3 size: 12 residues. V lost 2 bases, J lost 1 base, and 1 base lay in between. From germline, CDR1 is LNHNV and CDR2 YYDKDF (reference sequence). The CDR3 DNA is TGTGCCACCAGCAGACGCACAGATACGCAGTATTTT. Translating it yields CATSRRTDTQYF.

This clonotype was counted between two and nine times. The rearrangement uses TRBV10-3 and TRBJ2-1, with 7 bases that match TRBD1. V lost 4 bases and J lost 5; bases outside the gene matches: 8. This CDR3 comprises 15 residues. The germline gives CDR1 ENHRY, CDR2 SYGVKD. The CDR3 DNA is TGTGCCATCAGTGCTAGGGGCCAGGGGGACAATGAGCAGTTCTTC. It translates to CAISARGQGDNEQFF.

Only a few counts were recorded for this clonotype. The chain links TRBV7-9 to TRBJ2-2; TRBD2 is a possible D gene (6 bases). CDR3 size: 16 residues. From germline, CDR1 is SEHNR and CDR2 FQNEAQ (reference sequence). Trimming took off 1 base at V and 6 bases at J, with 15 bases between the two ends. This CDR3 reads CASSLVSSTRAGELFF. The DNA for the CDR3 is TGTGCCAGCAGCTTAGTAAGCTCGACTAGAGCCGGGGAGCTGTTTTTT.

The CDR3 is CSALGLADTNEQFF. The CDR3 DNA is TGCAGTGCGCTGGGACTAGCGGATACAAATGAGCAGTTCTTC. This chain connects TRBV20-1 to TRBJ2-1; 11 bases are a match to TRBD2. Germline V CDR1 and CDR2: DFQATT, SNEGSKA (reference sequence). The CDR3 runs 14 residues. The V gene end was trimmed by 6 bases and the J gene end by 7 bases; junction bases not matched to a gene: 8.

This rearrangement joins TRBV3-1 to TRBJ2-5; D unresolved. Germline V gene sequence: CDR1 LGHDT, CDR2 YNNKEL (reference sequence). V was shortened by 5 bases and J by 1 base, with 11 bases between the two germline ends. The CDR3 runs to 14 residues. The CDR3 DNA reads TGTGCCAGCAGCGAAAGTGAAGCCCAAGAGACCCAGTACTTC. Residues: CASSESEAQETQYF.

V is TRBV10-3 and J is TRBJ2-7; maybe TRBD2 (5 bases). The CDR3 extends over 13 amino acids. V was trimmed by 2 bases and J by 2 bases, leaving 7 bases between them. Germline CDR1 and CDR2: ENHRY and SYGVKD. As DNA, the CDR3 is TGTGCCATCAGTGAGGCGGGCACCTACGAGCAGTACTTC. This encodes CAISEAGTYEQYF.

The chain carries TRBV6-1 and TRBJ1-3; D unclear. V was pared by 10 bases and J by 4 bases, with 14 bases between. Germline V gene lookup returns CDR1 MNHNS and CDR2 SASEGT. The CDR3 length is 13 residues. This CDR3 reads CATHVMGGNTIYF. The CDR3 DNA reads TGTGCCACCCATGTCATGGGGGGAAACACCATATATTTT.